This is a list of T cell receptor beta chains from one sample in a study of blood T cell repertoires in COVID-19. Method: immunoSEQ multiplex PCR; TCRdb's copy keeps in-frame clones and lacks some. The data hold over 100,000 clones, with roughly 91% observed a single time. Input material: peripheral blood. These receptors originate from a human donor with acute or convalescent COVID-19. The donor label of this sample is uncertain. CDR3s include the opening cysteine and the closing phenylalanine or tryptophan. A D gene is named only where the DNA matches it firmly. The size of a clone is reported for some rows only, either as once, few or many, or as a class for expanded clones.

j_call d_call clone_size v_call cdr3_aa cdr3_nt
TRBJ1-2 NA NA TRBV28 CASSFGDNYGYTF TGTGCCAGCAGTTTCGGGGATAACTATGGCTACACCTTC
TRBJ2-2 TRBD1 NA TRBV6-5 CASSRQGTGTGELFF TGTGCCAGCAGTCGACAGGGTACGGGGACCGGGGAGCTGTTTTTT
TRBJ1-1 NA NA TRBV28 CASSSFVSGAFF TGTGCCAGCAGTTCCTTCGTCAGCGGGGCTTTCTTT
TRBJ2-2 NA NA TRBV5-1 CASSWGPGETGELFF TGCGCCAGCAGCTGGGGGCCAGGCGAAACCGGGGAGCTGTTTTTT
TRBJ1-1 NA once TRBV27 CASSPRPTVIMAFF TGTGCCAGCAGTCCCCGGCCGACAGTTATTATGGCTTTCTTT
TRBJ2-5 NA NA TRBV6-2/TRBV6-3 CASIPPGYSTTQYF TGTGCCAGCATCCCCCCCGGGTACTCTACGACCCAGTACTTC
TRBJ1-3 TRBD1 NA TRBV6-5 CASSYPTGRGNTIYF TGTGCCAGCAGTTACCCGACAGGGAGAGGAAACACCATATATTTT
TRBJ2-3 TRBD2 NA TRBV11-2 CASRNRGGQANTQYF TGTGCCAGCCGGAATCGGGGGGGGCAGGCAAATACGCAGTATTTT
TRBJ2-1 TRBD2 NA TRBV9 CASSKMGAGGSYNEQFF TGTGCCAGCAGCAAAATGGGAGCGGGGGGGTCCTACAATGAGCAGTTCTTC
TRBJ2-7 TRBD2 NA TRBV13 CASSGGLAGLTYEQYF TGTGCCAGCAGCGGTGGACTAGCGGGACTAACCTACGAGCAGTACTTC
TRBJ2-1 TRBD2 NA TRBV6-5 CASSTSGRADNEQFF TGTGCCAGCAGTACTAGCGGGAGGGCTGACAATGAGCAGTTCTTC
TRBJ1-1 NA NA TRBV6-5 CASSSPTFTEAFF TGTGCCAGCAGCTCCCCTACTTTCACTGAAGCTTTCTTT
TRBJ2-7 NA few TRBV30 CAWSVRLPGEQYF TGTGCCTGGAGTGTACGTCTGCCGGGGGAGCAGTACTTC
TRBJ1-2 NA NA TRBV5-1 CASSTPENYGYTF TGCGCCAGCAGCACCCCTGAGAACTATGGCTACACCTTC
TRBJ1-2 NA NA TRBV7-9 CASSLTGGNYGYTF TGTGCCAGCAGCTTAACTGGCGGCAACTATGGCTACACCTTC
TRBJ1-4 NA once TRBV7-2 CASSLDRVAEKLFF TGTGCCAGCAGCTTAGACAGGGTAGCCGAAAAACTGTTTTTT
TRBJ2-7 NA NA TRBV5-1 CASSLRGPDGEQYF TGCGCCAGCAGCTTGAGAGGGCCAGACGGCGAGCAGTACTTC
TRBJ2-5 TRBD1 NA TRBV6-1 CASSEATGQGAMETQYF TGTGCCAGCAGTGAAGCGACGGGACAGGGGGCAATGGAGACCCAGTACTTC
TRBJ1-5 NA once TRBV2 CASSDRVMSSPPQHF TGTGCCAGCAGTGATCGGGTAATGAGCTCCCCGCCCCAGCATTTT
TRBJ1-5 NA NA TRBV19 CASSHSYRADNQPQHF TGTGCCAGTAGTCATTCGTACAGGGCGGACAATCAGCCCCAGCATTTT
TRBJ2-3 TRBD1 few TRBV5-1 CASSWDRGLVDTQYF TGCGCCAGCAGTTGGGACAGGGGGCTGGTTGATACGCAGTATTTT
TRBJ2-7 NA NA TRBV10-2 CASSVSSGSSYEQYF TGCGCCAGCAGTGTTTCAAGCGGAAGCTCCTACGAGCAGTACTTC
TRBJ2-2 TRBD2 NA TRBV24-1 CATSRSGRPGELFF TGTGCCACCAGCCGCAGCGGGAGGCCCGGGGAGCTGTTTTTT
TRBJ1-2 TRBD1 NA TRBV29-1 CSATKGGDGYTF TGCAGCGCTACTAAAGGGGGCGATGGCTACACCTTC
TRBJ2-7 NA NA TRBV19 CASSIVGGSYEQYF TGTGCCAGTAGTATCGTAGGGGGAAGCTACGAGCAGTACTTC
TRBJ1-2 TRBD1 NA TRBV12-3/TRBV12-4 CASRTGGDYTF TGTGCCAGCAGAACAGGGGGCGACTACACCTTC
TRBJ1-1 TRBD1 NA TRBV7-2 CASSLVGTGGTEAFF TGTGCCAGCAGCTTAGTTGGGACAGGGGGCACTGAAGCTTTCTTT
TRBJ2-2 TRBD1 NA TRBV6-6 CASSYLDRGWTGELFF TGTGCCAGCAGTTACTTGGACAGGGGATGGACCGGGGAGCTGTTTTTT